What follows are 27 T cell receptor beta chains derived from one specimen sequenced in a study of radiation and T cells in renal cell carcinoma. Profiled with immunoSEQ multiplex PCR; TCRdb holds only in-frame clones, not every one. The data hold 15,000 to 20,000 clones, with around 55% observed a single time. The sample's treatment: 15 Gy SBRT to primary tumor, nephrectomy 4 weeks later. The sequenced sample was tumor tissue, obtained from a patient whose treatment included radiotherapy and nephrectomy. The receptor set was obtained from a man in his fifties or sixties with renal cell carcinoma.

This sequence joins TRBV5-4 and TRBJ1-2; D remains ambiguous. Germline CDR1 and CDR2: SGHNT and YYREEE (reference sequence). The V end lost 0 bases, the J end lost 2 bases, and 8 bases lay between the germline ends. This CDR3 spans 14 amino acids. CDR3 region: CASSLDRTNYGYTF. The CDR3 DNA sequence: TGTGCCAGCAGCTTGGATCGAACAAACTATGGCTACACCTTC.

The CDR3 spells CASSRGRSGELFF. The CDR3 bases are TGTGCCAGCAGCCGAGGGCGATCCGGGGAGCTGTTTTTT. The chain uses TRBV7-2 and TRBJ2-2; D may be TRBD2 (5 bases). Looked up from germline, CDR1 is SGHTA and CDR2 is FQGNSA. This CDR3 has 13 residues. V lost 5 bases, J lost 6 bases, and 10 bases lay in between.

This sequence joins TRBV5-4 and TRBJ2-5, with TRBD1 as a possible D gene (5 bases). Germline assignment: CDR1 SGHNT and CDR2 YYREEE (reference sequence). V lost 2 bases and J 4 bases, leaving 15 bases between the germline ends. This CDR3 region has 15 residues. The CDR3 bases are TGTGCCAGCAGCTTACGGTTGGACCAGGGAGAGACCCAGTACTTC. Protein sequence: CASSLRLDQGETQYF.

The J gene is TRBJ1-2, the V gene TRBV5-1; D not resolved. V shed 2 bases and J shed 2 bases, with 10 bases lying between them. The V gene's germline CDR1 is SGHRS and CDR2 YFSETQ. The CDR3 has 14 residues. CDR3 sequence: CASSFQQENYGYTF. CDR3 DNA: TGCGCCAGCAGCTTCCAGCAGGAGAACTATGGCTACACCTTC.

The chain joins TRBV30 to TRBJ1-1, with 12 bases matching TRBD1. This CDR3 has 14 amino acids. Trimming removed 2 bases from V and 10 bases from J; junction bases left unmatched: 8. CDR1 and CDR2 (germline): GTSNPN, SVGIG (reference sequence). In nucleotides, the CDR3 is TGTGCCTGGAGTCCTCCGGGACAGGGGGCCCGAGCTTTCTTT. Amino acid sequence: CAWSPPGQGARAFF.

The CDR3 DNA reads TGTGCCAGCTCACTAAAGGTACGGGAGGATGAGCAGTTCTTC. It encodes CASSLKVREDEQFF. The chain uses TRBV18 and TRBJ2-1; 7 nucleotides match TRBD2. From germline, CDR1 is KGHSH and CDR2 LQKENI. V shed 4 bases, J shed 8 bases, and the junction held 8 bases outside the gene matches. This CDR3 comprises 14 residues.

A single count supports this clone. The chain has TRBV7-2 and TRBJ2-7, with 7 bases lining up with TRBD1. Germline lookup yields CDR1 SGHTA and CDR2 FQGNSA. The CDR3 contains 14 residues. V trimming: 4 bases; J trimming: 4 bases; junction bases outside the gene matches: 7. CDR3 sequence: CASSSPGTAYEQYF. In nucleotides, the CDR3 is TGTGCCAGCAGCTCACCCGGGACAGCTTACGAGCAGTACTTC.

The rearrangement uses TRBV18 and TRBJ1-5, with D maybe TRBD1 (5 bases). This CDR3 spans 15 amino acids. V lost 6 bases, J lost 3 bases, and 15 bases lay in between. The germline V gene has CDR1 KGHSH and CDR2 LQKENI. CDR3 region: CASSPVAGPNQPQHF. The CDR3, as DNA: TGTGCCAGCTCCCCAGTTGCAGGGCCCAATCAGCCCCAGCATTTT.

This sequence joins TRBV19 and TRBJ2-7; no clear D gene. Per the germline V gene, CDR1 is LNHDA and CDR2 is SQIVND (reference sequence). V gave up 6 bases and J gave up 0 bases, with 9 bases separating them. The CDR3 length is 13 residues. CDR3 residues: CASSQTDSYEQYF. DNA for the CDR3: TGTGCCAGTAGCCAGACCGACTCCTACGAGCAGTACTTC.

This chain connects TRBV5-1 to TRBJ2-7, with TRBD1 matching over 10 bases. V lost 4 bases, J lost 3 bases, and 7 bases stayed unmatched. This CDR3 region has 15 residues. CDR1 and CDR2 from the germline V gene are SGHRS and YFSETQ. The CDR3, as DNA: TGCGCCAGCAGCCTTAGAGGGGACAGGGGCTACGAGCAGTACTTC. Translated: CASSLRGDRGYEQYF.

Only a few counts were recorded for this clone. This rearrangement joins TRBV19 to TRBJ2-5, with 11 bases that match TRBD1. CDR1 is LNHDA, CDR2 SQIVND, per germline (reference sequence). V lost 5 bases, J lost 7 bases, and 9 bases stayed unmatched. CDR3 size: 15 residues. In nucleotides, the CDR3 is TGTGCCAGTAGTCCTAGGACAGGGGGCAGGGGGACCCAGTACTTC. Protein: CASSPRTGGRGTQYF.

V usage is TRBV5-1 and J usage is TRBJ2-7, with TRBD2 matching over 7 bases. Trimming cost V 1 base and J 3 bases; bases outside gene matches: 7. CDR1 SGHRS and CDR2 YFSETQ come from the germline V gene. CDR3 size: 15 residues. The CDR3 DNA reads TGCGCCAGCAGCTTGTTTGGGGAGGGGCACTACGAGCAGTACTTC. Translation gives CASSLFGEGHYEQYF.

The sample holds one count of this clone. The chain couples TRBV4-1 to TRBJ2-1; 7 bases match TRBD2. Germline lookup yields CDR1 MGHRA and CDR2 YSYEKL. This CDR3 is built from 15 residues. Trimming cost V 1 base and J 3 bases; bases outside gene matches: 3. The CDR3 loop reads CASSQALAVYNEQFF. The CDR3 DNA sequence: TGCGCCAGCAGCCAAGCCCTAGCGGTCTACAATGAGCAGTTCTTC.

The chain links TRBV2 to TRBJ1-2; possibly TRBD1 for D (5 bases). This CDR3 is built from 14 residues. Germline V gene lookup returns CDR1 SNHLY and CDR2 FYNNEI. Between the trimmed V and J ends, which lost 5 bases and 4 bases, there was a span of 14 bases. In nucleotides, the CDR3 is TGTGCCAGCAGTACAACAGGAGGTAGCTATGGCTACACCTTC. It encodes CASSTTGGSYGYTF. Looking up the rest from reference TRBV2 and TRBJ1-2 gives the full variable domain: EPEVTQTPSHQVTQMGQEVILRCVPISNHLYFYWYRQILGQKVEFLVSFYNNEISEKSEIFDDQFSVERPDGSNFTLKIRSTKLEDSAMYFCASSTTGGSYGYTFGSGTRLTVV.

This clone was seen more than once but under ten times. The J gene is TRBJ2-7, the V gene TRBV7-2, with TRBD1 matching 8 bases. CDR1 is SGHTA, CDR2 FQGNSA, per germline. The CDR3 sequence is 16 residues long. The trim removed 5 bases at V and 3 bases at J, leaving 12 bases unmatched. The DNA of the CDR3 is TGTGCCAGCAGCCCCCGGACAGGGACCCTGTACTACGAGCAGTACTTC. Encoded protein: CASSPRTGTLYYEQYF.

The chain has TRBV19 and TRBJ1-2, with 9 bases that match TRBD1. The CDR3 has 15 amino acids. V was pared by 4 bases and J by 4 bases, with 7 bases of the junction left unmatched. Germline CDR1 LNHDA, CDR2 SQIVND (reference sequence). The DNA of the CDR3 is TGTGCCAGTAGTAGGGGACAGGGTTTCGGCTATGGCTACACCTTC. This codes for CASSRGQGFGYGYTF.

This clone was seen more than once but under ten times. The V gene is TRBV6-1, the J gene TRBJ1-5; TRBD1 is a possible D gene (5 bases). CDR3 length: 14 amino acids. The germline V gene has CDR1 MNHNS and CDR2 SASEGT. The V end was cut by 8 bases, the J end by 3 bases, with 14 bases between. The CDR3 nucleotides are TGTGCCAGCTGCGCAACAGGTTCCAATCAGCCCCAGCATTTT. It yields the protein CASCATGSNQPQHF.

The chain carries TRBV5-1 and TRBJ2-1, with unresolved D. The germline V gene has CDR1 SGHRS and CDR2 YFSETQ. The CDR3 covers 13 residues. Trimming pared 0 bases from V and 6 bases from J, leaving 7 bases between. The CDR3 bases are TGCGCCAGCAGCTTGGACGTAGGCAATGAGCAGTTCTTC. The encoded protein is CASSLDVGNEQFF.

This clone ranks as medium-sized. The same CDR3 also results from other DNA sequences found in this sample. The chain links TRBV28 to TRBJ2-7, with D possibly being TRBD1 or TRBD2 (6 bases each). Trimming took 3 bases from V and 4 from J, leaving 16 bases between them. This CDR3 is built from 15 residues. The germline CDR1 and CDR2 sequences are MDHEN and SYDVKM. CDR3 protein: CASSFVSGGKYEQYF. The CDR3 DNA reads as TGTGCCAGCAGTTTTGTATCCGGGGGCAAGTACGAGCAGTACTTC.

This clone was picked up a small number of times. CDR3 sequence reads: CASSLSGTQETQYF. Here the CDR3 DNA reads TGTGCCAGCAGCTTGAGTGGAACCCAAGAGACCCAGTACTTC. The V gene is TRBV5-4, the J gene TRBJ2-5; D remains unclear. The CDR3 is made up of 14 amino acids. In germline, CDR1 is SGHNT, CDR2 YYREEE (reference sequence). V lost 1 base, J lost 1 base, and 8 bases lay in between.

As regards this clone: One end of the junction is discordant with germline, which a read error may explain. The gene calls are TRBV5-6 and TRBJ2-5; D is perhaps TRBD1 (6 bases). This CDR3 comprises 13 residues. CDR1 and CDR2 from the germline V gene are SGHDT and YYEEEE. The CDR3 DNA follows: TGTGCCAGCAGTTTGGACAGACAAGAGACCCAGTACTTC. Its translation: CASSLDRQETQYF.

This clone was observed a single time. J is TRBJ2-1 and V is TRBV30, with TRBD2 as a possible D gene (5 bases). Trimming shortened V by 0 bases and J by 8 bases, and 8 bases separated the two germline ends. The V gene's germline CDR1 is GTSNPN and CDR2 SVGIG (reference sequence). The CDR3 has 12 amino acids. The DNA for the CDR3 is TGTGCCTGGAGTGTACTAGAGTATGAGCAGTTCTTC. Translation: CAWSVLEYEQFF.

This clone turned up a few times. The gene calls are TRBV7-9 and TRBJ2-7; TRBD1 is a possible D gene (6 bases). V was clipped by 7 bases and J by 0 bases, with 13 bases between them. This CDR3 has 14 residues. CDR1 SEHNR and CDR2 FQNEAQ come from the germline V gene (reference sequence). DNA of the CDR3: TGTGCCAGCACCACAGACAGGAGCTCCTACGAGCAGTACTTC. This codes for CASTTDRSSYEQYF.

J is TRBJ1-4 and V is TRBV7-2; D is possibly TRBD1 (6 bases). V was clipped by 5 bases and J by 11 bases, with 12 bases between them. Germline-derived CDR1 and CDR2 are SGHTA and FQGNSA. The CDR3 is 12 amino acids. CDR3 sequence: CASSVNQGKLFF. The CDR3 coding sequence is TGTGCCAGCAGCGTAAATCAGGGGAAACTGTTTTTT.

V usage is TRBV5-6 and J usage is TRBJ2-7; 9 bases agree with TRBD1. With 1 base clipped from V and 6 bases from J, the junction kept 8 bases outside the gene matches. The V gene's germline CDR1 is SGHDT and CDR2 YYEEEE. This CDR3 has 15 residues. CDR3 nucleotide sequence: TGTGCCAGCAGCTTGTGGGACAGGGTATCCATCGAGCAGTACTTC. This gives the protein CASSLWDRVSIEQYF.

The chain employs TRBV4-1 and TRBJ1-3; D not resolved. The CDR3 is 15 amino acids. From germline, CDR1 is MGHRA and CDR2 YSYEKL. V lost 0 bases and J lost 4, with 10 bases in between. CDR3 in amino acids: CASSQEPGSGNTIYF. Written as DNA, the CDR3 is TGCGCCAGCAGCCAAGAACCCGGGTCCGGAAACACCATATATTTT.

The J gene is TRBJ2-1, the V gene TRBV18; 10 nucleotides line up with TRBD1. CDR3 length equals 15 residues. In germline, CDR1 is KGHSH, CDR2 LQKENI. The V and J ends lost 4 bases and 3 bases, in that order; junction bases with no gene match: 3. The CDR3 is CASSQGTGDYNEQFF. Here the CDR3 DNA reads TGTGCCAGCTCACAAGGGACAGGGGACTACAATGAGCAGTTCTTC.